This T cell receptor beta chain was observed in a study of blood T cell repertoires in COVID-19. Study-level information: Sites across the United States, Italy and Spain contributed samples from acute and convalescent COVID-19.

Trimming removed 2 bases at V and 8 bases at J, with 12 bases between. The CDR3 runs 13 residues. Germline CDR1 and CDR2: MNHNY and SVGAGI (reference sequence). The table came from immunoSEQ multiplex PCR; TCRdb's copy has only in-frame clones and leaves some out. The table shows 230,000 or so clones, with about 88% occurring only once. The clonotype comes from a woman aged 25 to 45 who had recovered from COVID-19. Sequenced: PBMCs or T cells enriched from blood (not recorded which). The chain employs TRBV6-6 and TRBJ1-2, with D maybe TRBD1 (6 bases). Here the CDR3 DNA reads TGTGCCAGCAGTTACGAGGGGGGGCACGGCTACACCTTC. Translation: CASSYEGGHGYTF.